Each of the 27 T cell receptor beta chains below was sequenced from the same sample in a study of cytomegalovirus exposure and HLA in healthy donors. Profiling relied on immunoSEQ multiplex PCR, and the TCRdb table lists in-frame clones only, not all of them. The repertoire includes 120,000 or so clones, around 90% of them detected once, and 2% to 2.5% sits in the top ten. The sample comprised PBMCs. These receptors all stem from a woman between 18 and 30 years old in good health and CMV-seronegative.

J is TRBJ2-7 and V is TRBV11-2, with D possibly matching TRBD2 (6 bases). Trimming stripped 7 bases from V and 7 bases from J, with 17 bases between. The length of the CDR3 is 13 residues. Germline CDR1 reads SGHAT; CDR2 reads FQNNGV. The CDR3 bases are TGTGCCAGCACCGGGAGTCCCGTCTTAGAGCAGTACTTC. This sequence encodes CASTGSPVLEQYF.

This clone was observed a single time. The V and J genes are TRBV19 and TRBJ2-4, with 9 bases fitting TRBD1. V lost 6 bases and J lost 9; bases outside the gene matches: 18. Germline V lookup: CDR1 LNHDA, CDR2 SQIVND (reference sequence). This CDR3 is 17 amino acids long. In DNA form, the CDR3 reads TGTGCCAGTAGGGGATTCTTTCGGACAGGGGAGCGTGGCATTCAGTACTTC. Translating it yields CASRGFFRTGERGIQYF.

This sequence joins TRBV6-1 and TRBJ1-3, with no clear D. Germline CDR1 MNHNS, CDR2 SASEGT. CDR3 length: 14 residues. The ends were cut back, 7 bases at V and 4 bases at J, with 14 bases in the middle. The CDR3 region has the DNA TGTGCCAGCACCGAGCCAAGAGAAGGAAACACCATATATTTT. Residues: CASTEPREGNTIYF.

This chain joins TRBV15 and TRBJ2-7, with no clear D. The CDR3 runs 14 residues. V was pared by 0 bases and J by 4 bases, with 10 bases between. CDR1 and CDR2 from the germline V gene are LNHNV and YYDKDF (reference sequence). CDR3 loop: CATSRDITPYEQYF. In DNA, the CDR3 is TGTGCCACCAGCAGAGACATAACACCGTACGAGCAGTACTTC.

This clone was counted once. This rearrangement joins TRBV11-2 to TRBJ1-1, with D maybe TRBD1 (5 bases). CDR1 is SGHAT, CDR2 FQNNGV, per germline. V shed 1 base and J shed 5 bases, with 11 bases lying between them. The CDR3 runs to 14 residues. The CDR3 nucleotides are TGTGCCAGCAGCTTAGCCAGGGCTAAGACTGAAGCTTTCTTT. Translated, it gives CASSLARAKTEAFF.

In its sample, this clone was seen once. The chain carries TRBV10-3 and TRBJ2-7; 7 bases fit TRBD1. After removal of 3 bases from V and 0 bases from J, the junction contained 5 bases not matched to a gene. Germline CDR1 is ENHRY and CDR2 is SYGVKD. There are 15 residues in the CDR3. The CDR3 sequence: CAISDSRQGSYEQYF. DNA for the CDR3: TGTGCCATCAGTGATTCGAGACAGGGCTCCTACGAGCAGTACTTC.

DNA for the CDR3: TGTGCCAGTAGTGCGCTGACAGGCTCCGAGACCCAGTACTTC. It specifies CASSALTGSETQYF. The chain links TRBV19 to TRBJ2-5; D might be TRBD1 (6 bases). Trimming pared 5 bases from V and 5 bases from J, leaving 15 bases between. Per germline, CDR1 LNHDA and CDR2 SQIVND (reference sequence). This CDR3 spans 14 amino acids.

The V call is TRBV5-1, the J call TRBJ2-4, with D perhaps TRBD1 (6 bases). The CDR3 consists of 18 residues. Germline V CDR1 and CDR2: SGHRS, YFSETQ. Trimming took off 0 bases at V and 0 bases at J, with 16 bases between the two ends. The DNA of the CDR3 is TGCGCCAGCAGCTTGGGGACAGCCACCCTTCTAGCCAAAAACATTCAGTACTTC. It specifies CASSLGTATLLAKNIQYF. Using reference TRBV5-1 and TRBJ2-4 for the parts outside the CDR3, the full variable domain is KAGVTQTPRYLIKTRGQQVTLSCSPISGHRSVSWYQQTPGQGLQFLFEYFSETQRNKGNFPGRFSGRQFSNSRSEMNVSTLELGDSALYLCASSLGTATLLAKNIQYFGAGTRLSVL.

This chain uses TRBV10-3 with TRBJ1-3, with 8 bases that match TRBD1. Germline trimming cut 6 bases from V and 3 bases from J; bases unmatched to any gene: 4. The CDR3 has 14 residues. CDR1 and CDR2 from the germline V gene are ENHRY and SYGVKD. The chain's CDR3 is CAISSTGVGNTIYF. The CDR3 DNA reads TGTGCCATCAGCTCGACAGGGGTTGGAAACACCATATATTTT.

This chain joins TRBV7-8 and TRBJ1-5; the D is unclear. This CDR3 has 14 amino acids. CDR1 and CDR2 from the germline V gene are SGHVS and FQNEAQ. V gave up 2 bases and J gave up 3 bases, with 8 bases separating them. The CDR3: CASSLRGFNQPQHF. The CDR3 nucleotides are TGTGCCAGCAGCTTAAGAGGTTTCAATCAGCCCCAGCATTTT.

The chain joins TRBV30 to TRBJ2-7; D might be TRBD1 (6 bases). This CDR3 is built from 11 residues. The V gene lost 4 bases and the J gene lost 2 bases, with 6 bases spanning the gap. Germline CDR1 and CDR2: GTSNPN and SVGIG (reference sequence). The CDR3 sequence: CAWTGAYEQYF. In DNA form, the CDR3 reads TGTGCCTGGACAGGGGCCTACGAGCAGTACTTC.

The chain couples TRBV19 to TRBJ1-2; TRBD1 matches at 7 bases. V lost 7 bases, J lost 7 bases, and 9 bases stayed unmatched. This CDR3 has 13 residues. Germline CDR1 and CDR2: LNHDA and SQIVND (reference sequence). This chain's CDR3 is CASTMGTGVGYTF. CDR3 DNA: TGTGCCAGTACTATGGGAACAGGGGTTGGCTACACCTTC.

The V call is TRBV28, the J call TRBJ1-2; D possibly corresponds to TRBD1 (6 bases). V dropped 6 bases and J dropped 4 bases, with 12 bases sitting between them. The germline gives CDR1 MDHEN, CDR2 SYDVKM. The CDR3 is 13 residues long. The CDR3 DNA is TGTGCCAGCAGCCGGACAGAAGTCTATGGCTACACCTTC. This translates into CASSRTEVYGYTF.

The chain has TRBV9 and TRBJ1-2; 11 bases align to TRBD1. V lost 3 bases to trimming and J lost 8 bases; unmatched junction nucleotides: 9. This CDR3 contains 15 residues. Germline CDR1 is SGDLS and CDR2 is YYNGEE. CDR3 loop: CASSGRTGGVKGYTF. The CDR3, as DNA: TGTGCCAGCAGCGGTCGGACAGGGGGCGTTAAAGGCTACACCTTC. Filled out from reference TRBV9 and TRBJ1-2, the complete variable domain reads DSGVTQTPKHLITATGQRVTLRCSPRSGDLSVYWYQQSLDQGLQFLIQYYNGEERAKGNILERFSAQQFPDLHSELNLSSLELGDSALYFCASSGRTGGVKGYTFGSGTRLTVV.

V and J are TRBV19 and TRBJ2-7; 9 nucleotides agree with TRBD2. This CDR3 has 17 residues. The V gene end was trimmed by 1 base and the J gene end by 1 base; junction bases not matched to a gene: 8. Germline CDR1 reads LNHDA; CDR2 reads SQIVND (reference sequence). The CDR3 sequence is CASSIAPRLAGSYEQYF. DNA for the CDR3: TGTGCCAGTAGTATAGCCCCAAGGCTAGCGGGATCCTACGAGCAGTACTTC. Together with reference TRBV19 and TRBJ2-7, the CDR3 gives the full variable domain: DGGITQSPKYLFRKEGQNVTLSCEQNLNHDAMYWYRQDPGQGLRLIYYSQIVNDFQKGDIAEGYSVSREKKESFPLTVTSAQKNPTAFYLCASSIAPRLAGSYEQYFGPGTRLTVT.

The V and J genes are TRBV11-3 and TRBJ2-1; 13 nucleotides align to TRBD2. Germline loops: CDR1 SGHNT, CDR2 YENEEA. This CDR3 is 15 amino acids long. V was clipped by 4 bases and J by 10 bases; unmatched bases: 7. CDR3 sequence: CASSSRGTSGNEQFF. The CDR3 DNA reads TGTGCCAGCAGCTCCCGCGGGACTAGCGGGAACGAGCAGTTCTTC.

The chain carries TRBV4-2 and TRBJ1-5; 8 bases line up with TRBD1. The CDR3 has 15 residues. Germline values: CDR1 LGHNA, CDR2 YNFKEQ. The J segment lost 5 bases and the V segment lost 0 bases, leaving 3 bases of the junction unmatched. CDR3 DNA: TGTGCCAGCAGCCAAGATCAGGGGGCTGATCAGCCCCAGCATTTT. Encoded protein: CASSQDQGADQPQHF.

This clone was found once. J is TRBJ1-2 and V is TRBV7-8; D is unresolved. The CDR3 consists of 15 residues. V lost 5 bases and J 0 bases, leaving 13 bases between the germline ends. Per the germline V gene, CDR1 is SGHVS and CDR2 is FQNEAQ. CDR3 bases: TGTGCCAGCAGCCCATCACCTTTAGCTAACTATGGCTACACCTTC. Amino acid sequence: CASSPSPLANYGYTF.

This clone was recorded only once. The rearrangement links TRBV19 to TRBJ2-7; TRBD1 matches 9 bases. Germline V gene sequence: CDR1 LNHDA, CDR2 SQIVND (reference sequence). The V and J ends lost 5 bases and 5 bases, in that order; junction bases with no gene match: 7. This CDR3 is 14 amino acids long. The CDR3 sequence: CASSAGTGFHEQYF. DNA for the CDR3: TGTGCCAGTAGTGCCGGGACAGGGTTTCACGAGCAGTACTTC.

The rearrangement joins TRBV28 to TRBJ1-1; D not certain. The ends were cut back, 3 bases at V and 9 bases at J, with 11 bases in the middle. The CDR3 totals 12 residues. CDR1 and CDR2 from the germline V gene are MDHEN and SYDVKM. This chain's CDR3 is CASSFWSQKAFF. CDR3 DNA sequence: TGTGCCAGCAGTTTTTGGTCACAAAAAGCTTTCTTT.

The CDR3: CASSEGSGATRQPQHF. Here the CDR3 DNA reads TGTGCCAGCAGTGAAGGATCAGGGGCGACGAGACAGCCCCAGCATTTT. V usage is TRBV6-1 and J usage is TRBJ1-5; TRBD1 is a possible D gene (6 bases). V lost 1 base to trimming and J lost 7 bases, with 17 bases between them. Germline assignment: CDR1 MNHNS and CDR2 SASEGT. The CDR3 has 16 amino acids.

V is TRBV11-3 and J is TRBJ1-1; TRBD1 is a possible D gene (5 bases). Germline-derived CDR1 and CDR2 are SGHNT and YENEEA. The V gene lost 5 bases and the J gene lost 10 bases, with 14 bases spanning the gap. The CDR3 sequence is 12 residues long. The CDR3 loop is CASSLGTVVAFF. CDR3 coding DNA: TGTGCCAGCAGCCTCGGGACTGTAGTAGCTTTCTTT.

V usage is TRBV11-2 and J usage is TRBJ1-2, with a tentative D call TRBD1 (5 bases). Per germline, CDR1 SGHAT and CDR2 FQNNGV. Deletions cut 0 bases from V and 8 bases from J, with 7 bases between. This CDR3 region has 12 residues. CDR3 DNA sequence: TGTGCCAGCAGCTTAGAACAGGAAGGCTACACCTTC. Translated, it gives CASSLEQEGYTF.

The V gene is TRBV19, the J gene TRBJ2-7; weak D call: TRBD1 (5 bases). The germline gives CDR1 LNHDA, CDR2 SQIVND (reference sequence). Trimming took off 6 bases at V and 0 bases at J, with 12 bases between the two ends. The CDR3 runs 14 residues. CDR3: CASRTGPSSYEQYF. CDR3 bases: TGTGCCAGTAGAACAGGCCCTAGCTCCTACGAGCAGTACTTC.

This chain uses TRBV11-2 with TRBJ2-7, with 7 bases identical to TRBD2. The CDR3 totals 14 residues. Germline CDR1 and CDR2: SGHAT and FQNNGV. With 3 bases clipped from V and 5 bases from J, the junction kept 7 bases outside the gene matches. The CDR3 bases are TGTGCCAGCAGCTTCGCGGGGGTCCGAGACGAGCAGTACTTC. Protein product: CASSFAGVRDEQYF.

This chain uses TRBV2 with TRBJ2-3, with D possibly TRBD1 on 5 matching bases. Looked up from germline, CDR1 is SNHLY and CDR2 is FYNNEI. This CDR3 has 18 residues. V gave up 8 bases and J gave up 0 bases, with 24 bases separating them. CDR3 DNA sequence: TGTGCCAGCCAGGCTAAGGGGTTCACAGGACCTAGCACAGATACGCAGTATTTT. As protein: CASQAKGFTGPSTDTQYF. Together with reference TRBV2 and TRBJ2-3, the CDR3 gives the full variable domain: EPEVTQTPSHQVTQMGQEVILRCVPISNHLYFYWYRQILGQKVEFLVSFYNNEISEKSEIFDDQFSVERPDGSNFTLKIRSTKLEDSAMYFCASQAKGFTGPSTDTQYFGPGTRLTVL.

This rearrangement joins TRBV5-4 to TRBJ1-2; a weak D match, TRBD1 (6 bases). V lost 4 bases, J lost 5 bases, and 15 bases lay in between. CDR3 length: 14 amino acids. Germline V gene sequence: CDR1 SGHNT, CDR2 YYREEE (reference sequence). The CDR3 region has the DNA TGTGCCAGCAGCGTGGACAGTGCCGTTTATGGCTACACCTTC. Translated, it gives CASSVDSAVYGYTF.